The 30 T cell receptor beta chains presented below share a single source sample, sequenced in a study of cytomegalovirus exposure and HLA in healthy donors. Repertoires were generated with immunoSEQ multiplex PCR, while TCRdb's copy carries only in-frame clones and drops some. The sample has about 110,000 clones, roughly 90% seen once. Sequenced: PBMCs. These receptors were taken from a woman aged 18-29 years in good health and CMV-seronegative.

The chain uses TRBV6-5 and TRBJ2-3; 7 positions match TRBD1. V lost 6 bases to trimming and J lost 11 bases; unmatched junction nucleotides: 8. CDR3 length: 12 residues. The V gene's germline CDR1 is MNHEY and CDR2 SVGAGI. The CDR3 here is CASSSTQGKQYF. In nucleotides, the CDR3 is TGTGCCAGCAGCTCGACACAGGGGAAGCAGTATTTT.

The V and J genes are TRBV5-6 and TRBJ1-2; 7 bases match TRBD1. V shed 2 bases and J 5 bases; nucleotides not matched to a gene: 15. Germline CDR1 SGHDT, CDR2 YYEEEE. The CDR3 spans 17 residues. Here the CDR3 DNA reads TGTGCCAGCAGCTTTGGTTCCGCGACAGGGAATTTATATGGCTACACCTTC. This translates into CASSFGSATGNLYGYTF.

This rearrangement joins TRBV27 to TRBJ2-3, with 7 nucleotides matching TRBD2. This CDR3 has 15 amino acids. Trimming removed 4 bases from V and 4 bases from J; junction bases left unmatched: 8. Per the germline V gene, CDR1 is MNHEY and CDR2 is SMNVEV (reference sequence). CDR3 in amino acids: CASSYRLAGADTQYF. Written as DNA, the CDR3 is TGTGCCAGCAGTTACCGTTTAGCGGGTGCAGATACGCAGTATTTT.

The genes are TRBV5-1 and TRBJ2-5, with 12 bases identical to TRBD2. The CDR3 has 14 amino acids. CDR1 is SGHRS and CDR2 is YFSETQ in the germline V gene. V lost 5 bases, J lost 3 bases, and 2 bases stayed unmatched. The CDR3 sequence: CASRRLAGEETQYF. The CDR3 region has the DNA TGCGCCAGCAGGCGACTAGCGGGAGAAGAGACCCAGTACTTC.

The chain joins TRBV9 to TRBJ1-2; D call uncertain. The germline gives CDR1 SGDLS, CDR2 YYNGEE. The length of the CDR3 is 13 residues. The V end lost 2 bases, the J end lost 1 base, and 6 bases lay between the germline ends. As DNA, the CDR3 is TGTGCCAGCAGCGTGTCCGGTAACTATGGCTACACCTTC. Translated, it gives CASSVSGNYGYTF.

Details on this clone: This specimen includes other DNA sequences encoding the same CDR3. This chain uses TRBV6-4 with TRBJ2-2; D gene ambiguous. Germline CDR1 MRHNA, CDR2 SNTAGT. Trimming removed 0 bases from V and 4 bases from J, with 3 bases in between. The length of the CDR3 is 13 residues. The CDR3 DNA sequence: TGTGCCAGCAGTGACTCTAGCACCGGGGAGCTGTTTTTT. Protein: CASSDSSTGELFF.

CDR3 region: CASSVRQESSYEQYF. In DNA form, the CDR3 reads TGTGCCAGCAGCGTAAGACAGGAAAGCTCCTACGAGCAGTACTTC. V is TRBV7-9 and J is TRBJ2-7; tentative D call: TRBD1 (6 bases). This CDR3 has 15 amino acids. The V and J ends lost 5 bases and 0 bases respectively, with 14 bases between them. Germline V lookup: CDR1 SEHNR, CDR2 FQNEAQ (reference sequence).

The V and J genes are TRBV11-2 and TRBJ2-1; TRBD2 is a possible D gene (5 bases). The germline gives CDR1 SGHAT, CDR2 FQNNGV. The length of the CDR3 is 13 residues. Trimming removed 5 bases from V and 12 bases from J, with 17 bases in between. CDR3 in DNA: TGTGCCAGCAGCCGAAACCGACACGAGGGGCAGTTCTTC. Residues: CASSRNRHEGQFF.

The genes are TRBV5-1 and TRBJ2-1, with TRBD2 matching 7 bases. V dropped 3 bases and J dropped 0; count of bases not matched to a gene: 6. Germline V gene sequence: CDR1 SGHRS, CDR2 YFSETQ. The CDR3 spans 16 residues. CDR3 sequence: CASSWGSGASYNEQFF. In DNA form, the CDR3 reads TGCGCCAGCAGCTGGGGGAGCGGGGCCTCCTACAATGAGCAGTTCTTC.

The chain uses TRBV2 and TRBJ2-5; TRBD1 matches at 8 bases. The V and J ends lost 6 bases and 4 bases, in that order; junction bases with no gene match: 7. The CDR3 runs to 14 residues. The V gene's germline CDR1 is SNHLY and CDR2 FYNNEI. The CDR3 spells CASRAGRGLETQYF. DNA for the CDR3: TGTGCCAGCAGAGCGGGCAGGGGGCTAGAGACCCAGTACTTC. The full variable domain, completed using reference TRBV2 and TRBJ2-5, is EPEVTQTPSHQVTQMGQEVILRCVPISNHLYFYWYRQILGQKVEFLVSFYNNEISEKSEIFDDQFSVERPDGSNFTLKIRSTKLEDSAMYFCASRAGRGLETQYFGPGTRLLVL.

The chain couples TRBV7-3 to TRBJ2-3; 10 positions agree with TRBD2. The CDR3 is 17 amino acids. Germline lookup yields CDR1 SGHTA and CDR2 FQGTGA. V was pared by 5 bases and J by 1 base, with 9 bases of the junction left unmatched. This CDR3 reads CASSDSGGADRTDTQYF. Written as DNA, the CDR3 is TGTGCCAGCAGCGACAGCGGGGGGGCCGATCGCACAGATACGCAGTATTTT.

CDR3 in amino acids: CASSQGLAGNTGELFF. In DNA form, the CDR3 reads TGCGCCAGCAGCCAAGGGCTAGCGGGGAACACCGGGGAGCTGTTTTTT. The rearrangement joins TRBV4-3 to TRBJ2-2; TRBD2 matches 8 bases. This CDR3 spans 16 amino acids. Germline assignment: CDR1 LGHNA and CDR2 YSLEER. The V segment lost 1 base and the J segment 1 base; nucleotides outside the gene matches: 2.

About this clone: Sequence at one end of the junction differs from germline and may be a read error. The chain combines TRBV6-6 with TRBJ1-6, with TRBD1 as a possible D gene (6 bases). The CDR3 length is 16 residues. The germline V gene encodes CDR1 MNHNY and CDR2 SVGAGI (reference sequence). CDR3 coding DNA: TGTGCCAGCAGTTCTTCCGGGACAAGTCGCCAAGGTGGGATCGTGTTT. This codes for CASSSSGTSRQGGIVF.

A few counts support this clone. The CDR3 here is CASSQDHRTGIISNQPQHF. The CDR3 DNA follows: TGCGCCAGCAGCCAAGATCATAGGACAGGGATAATTAGCAATCAGCCCCAGCATTTT. V is TRBV4-3 and J is TRBJ1-5, with 8 bases that match TRBD1. The CDR3 is 19 residues long. V shed 0 bases, J shed 0 bases, and the junction held 10 bases outside the gene matches. In germline, CDR1 is LGHNA, CDR2 YSLEER.

The chain is built from TRBV11-2 and TRBJ1-1; the D gene is possibly TRBD1 (6 bases). Per germline, CDR1 SGHAT and CDR2 FQNNGV. CDR3 size: 12 residues. The CDR3 region is CATQGGSTEAFF. The DNA of the CDR3 is TGTGCAACACAGGGAGGGAGCACTGAAGCTTTCTTT.

This chain uses TRBV4-2 with TRBJ2-1; D is uncertain. Per germline, CDR1 LGHNA and CDR2 YNFKEQ. CDR3 length equals 16 residues. V was shortened by 1 base and J by 5 bases, with 15 bases between the two germline ends. The CDR3 here is CASSQGSPSSNNEQFF. The CDR3 DNA follows: TGTGCCAGCAGCCAAGGTTCTCCTAGTAGTAACAATGAGCAGTTCTTC.

V gene TRBV9 combines with J gene TRBJ1-1; D unresolved. The V end lost 6 bases, the J end lost 0 bases, and 12 bases lay between the germline ends. Germline loops: CDR1 SGDLS, CDR2 YYNGEE. This CDR3 contains 14 residues. The CDR3 here is CASIRCRMNTEAFF. The CDR3 coding sequence is TGTGCCAGCATCAGGTGTCGAATGAACACTGAAGCTTTCTTT.

V usage is TRBV27 and J usage is TRBJ2-1; no clear D gene. CDR1 and CDR2 (germline): MNHEY, SMNVEV (reference sequence). CDR3 length: 16 residues. V lost 2 bases and J lost 6, with 17 bases in between. The CDR3 here is CASSLHSAFQSNEQFF. The CDR3 nucleotides are TGTGCCAGCAGTTTACACTCCGCATTTCAATCCAATGAGCAGTTCTTC.

This clone was counted a few times. This chain joins TRBV18 and TRBJ2-7; TRBD2 matches at 10 bases. Unmatched junction bases numbered 10, after V lost 6 bases and J lost 5 bases. The germline V gene has CDR1 KGHSH and CDR2 LQKENI. This CDR3 is built from 15 residues. The chain's CDR3 is CASSTLAGVVNEQYF. The DNA for the CDR3 is TGTGCCAGCTCTACTCTAGCGGGAGTAGTCAACGAGCAGTACTTC.

The gene calls are TRBV4-1 and TRBJ1-2; no definite D call. Trimming removed 5 bases from V and 2 bases from J, with 9 bases in between. Per germline, CDR1 MGHRA and CDR2 YSYEKL. The CDR3 spans 13 residues. CDR3 DNA: TGCGCCAGCAGCAGTGCCGGGAACTATGGCTACACCTTC. Translation gives CASSSAGNYGYTF.

The rearrangement uses TRBV7-8 and TRBJ1-5; the D gene is possibly TRBD1 (5 bases). The CDR3 loop spans 16 amino acids. The V gene lost 7 bases and the J gene lost 0 bases, with 16 bases spanning the gap. Germline loops: CDR1 SGHVS, CDR2 FQNEAQ. In DNA, the CDR3 is TGTGCCAGCACCAGAGACAGACAGTATAGCAATCAGCCCCAGCATTTT. Translating gives CASTRDRQYSNQPQHF.

V and J are TRBV4-3 and TRBJ2-2; tentatively, D is TRBD2 (6 bases). Trimming stripped 2 bases from V and 6 bases from J, with 13 bases between. This CDR3 contains 15 residues. CDR1 and CDR2 from the germline V gene are LGHNA and YSLEER. CDR3 coding DNA: TGCGCCAGCAGCCAACGGGGTAGCGGAGCCGGGGAGCTGTTTTTT. Its translation: CASSQRGSGAGELFF.

The CDR3 protein is CASSVVTGSNQPQHF. The CDR3 DNA follows: TGTGCCAGTAGTGTGGTCACAGGAAGCAATCAGCCCCAGCATTTT. V usage is TRBV19 and J usage is TRBJ1-5; D might be TRBD1 (5 bases). The germline V gene has CDR1 LNHDA and CDR2 SQIVND (reference sequence). The CDR3 runs 15 residues. V was pared by 5 bases and J by 1 base, with 12 bases between. Based on the CDR3 plus reference TRBV19 and TRBJ1-5, the full variable domain is DGGITQSPKYLFRKEGQNVTLSCEQNLNHDAMYWYRQDPGQGLRLIYYSQIVNDFQKGDIAEGYSVSREKKESFPLTVTSAQKNPTAFYLCASSVVTGSNQPQHFGDGTRLSIL.

The V call is TRBV7-6, the J call TRBJ2-5; 8 nucleotides align to TRBD2. There are 15 residues in the CDR3. The V gene's germline CDR1 is SGHVS and CDR2 FNYEAQ. The V segment lost 0 bases and the J segment 6 bases; nucleotides outside the gene matches: 6. The CDR3 DNA reads TGTGCCAGCAGCTTAGCGCTGAGCGGGAGTCAGACCCAGTACTTC. Encoded protein: CASSLALSGSQTQYF.

V gene TRBV25-1 combines with J gene TRBJ2-7; 10 positions match TRBD1. This CDR3 is built from 14 residues. The germline V gene has CDR1 MGHDK and CDR2 SYGVNS. After removal of 9 bases from V and 3 bases from J, the junction contained 8 bases not matched to a gene. CDR3 loop: CASSPGQGYYEQYF. CDR3 coding DNA: TGTGCCAGTTCACCGGGACAGGGGTACTACGAGCAGTACTTC.

The chain employs TRBV7-2 and TRBJ2-2; tentative D call: TRBD1 (6 bases). This CDR3 has 15 residues. The germline V and J ends were trimmed by 5 bases and 3 bases, with 13 bases remaining between them. Germline CDR1 and CDR2: SGHTA and FQGNSA. The CDR3 region has the DNA TGTGCCAGCAGCCCCCCCGGACAGCACACCGGGGAGCTGTTTTTT. It translates to CASSPPGQHTGELFF.

The chain couples TRBV28 to TRBJ1-5; 7 bases are a match to TRBD1. CDR1 and CDR2 from the germline V gene are MDHEN and SYDVKM. Trimming cost V 6 bases and J 1 base; bases outside gene matches: 9. The CDR3 is 16 residues long. The CDR3 DNA follows: TGTGCCAGCAGAACCTATCAGGGGGGCAGCAATCAGCCCCAGCATTTT. Translated, it gives CASRTYQGGSNQPQHF.

This sequence joins TRBV4-1 and TRBJ1-4; 7 bases are a match to TRBD1. The germline V gene encodes CDR1 MGHRA and CDR2 YSYEKL. With V trimmed by 0 bases and J by 7 bases, 5 bases remained unmatched. The CDR3 is 15 amino acids. CDR3 coding DNA: TGCGCCAGCAGCCAAGACAACAGGGGTCCTGAAAAACTGTTTTTT. As protein: CASSQDNRGPEKLFF.

This rearrangement joins TRBV28 to TRBJ2-5; TRBD2 matches 10 bases. The CDR3 is 16 residues long. The J segment lost 5 bases and the V segment lost 7 bases, leaving 13 bases of the junction unmatched. Looked up from germline, CDR1 is MDHEN and CDR2 is SYDVKM. The CDR3 DNA is TGTGCCAGCAATTCGCTAGCGGGAGAGATTTTTGAGACCCAGTACTTC. It is translated as CASNSLAGEIFETQYF.

V and J are TRBV6-5 and TRBJ1-4; 9 bases align to TRBD1. The ends lost 2 bases at V and 8 bases at J; junction bases unmatched: 6. Germline CDR1 is MNHEY and CDR2 is SVGAGI. The CDR3 runs to 15 residues. The CDR3 DNA is TGTGCCAGCAGTTACGGGGGACAGGGAGGAGAAAAACTGTTTTTT. Amino acids: CASSYGGQGGEKLFF.